In this sample, the clone carrying this T cell receptor beta chain turned up a few times. The sample belongs to a study of tissue T cells after allogeneic stem cell transplantation. Sequenced by immunoSEQ multiplex PCR; TCRdb stores in-frame clones only, minus some. The sample has several thousand clones, nearly 70% seen once. Germline assignment: CDR1 KGHSH and CDR2 LQKENI. The V gene end was trimmed by 0 bases and the J gene end by 9 bases; junction bases not matched to a gene: 4. The CDR3 consists of 15 residues. Specimen: tissue from the rectum, collected at autopsy. The origin of this receptor is a woman between 18 and 49 years old with breast cancer. The chain has TRBV18 and TRBJ2-1, with 11 bases fitting TRBD1. CDR3 DNA sequence: TGTGCCAGCTCACCACCGGGACAGGGGGATAGTGAGCAGTTCTTC. Translating gives CASSPPGQGDSEQFF.